Each of the 9 T cell receptor beta chains below was sequenced from the same sample in a study of early T cells in non-severe SARS-CoV-2 infection. TCRdb itself ran the 5' RACE reads through MiXCR, one entry per CDR3 protein. The sample lists more than 70,000 distinct CDR3 sequences; about 11% were seen once. The sample was whole blood, taken at baseline. The receptors stem from an adult who was a healthcare worker with PCR-confirmed SARS-CoV-2 infection or an uninfected control (not recorded which).

This clonotype was observed a handful of times. The chain joins TRBV11-2 to TRBJ2-7; tentatively, D is TRBD1 (5 bases). The CDR3 length is 15 residues. Germline V gene lookup returns CDR1 SGHAT and CDR2 FQNNGV. Trimming pared 1 base from V and 2 bases from J, leaving 12 bases between. CDR3: CASSLAQGSTYEQYF. CDR3 coding DNA: TGTGCCAGCAGCTTAGCGCAGGGCAGCACCTACGAGCAGTACTTC.

This clonotype was counted once. V and J are TRBV6-2 or TRBV6-3 and TRBJ1-2; 7 bases map to TRBD1. This CDR3 has 12 amino acids. Germline V lookup: CDR1 MNHEY, CDR2 SVGEGT. V was clipped by 6 bases and J by 7 bases; unmatched bases: 5. The CDR3 nucleotides read TGTGCCAGCAGAGAGACAGGGCTTGGCTACACCTTC. This gives the protein CASRETGLGYTF.

The chain has TRBV5-1 and TRBJ2-2; D is possibly TRBD2 (7 bases). The CDR3 extends over 16 amino acids. Trimming took 4 bases from V and 6 from J, leaving 19 bases between them. Germline V lookup: CDR1 SGHRS, CDR2 YFSETQ. CDR3 region: CASSPNRDYRAGELFF. For the CDR3, the DNA is TGCGCCAGCAGCCCTAACCGGGACTACAGGGCCGGGGAGCTGTTTTTT. The full variable domain, in which reference TRBV5-1 and TRBJ2-2 provide the parts outside the CDR3, is KAGVTQTPRYLIKTRGQQVTLSCSPISGHRSVSWYQQTPGQGLQFLFEYFSETQRNKGNFPGRFSGRQFSNSRSEMNVSTLELGDSALYLCASSPNRDYRAGELFFGEGSRLTVL.

The chain recombines TRBV5-6 with TRBJ2-7, with 9 bases fitting TRBD1. The CDR3 loop spans 13 amino acids. V trimming: 3 bases; J trimming: 4 bases; junction bases outside the gene matches: 2. CDR1 and CDR2 from the germline V gene are SGHDT and YYEEEE. CDR3 sequence reads: CASSSGQGYEQYF. The CDR3 nucleotides read TGTGCCAGCAGCTCCGGACAGGGGTACGAGCAGTACTTC.

Only a few counts were recorded for this clonotype. The chain joins TRBV9 to TRBJ2-2; no definite D call. This CDR3 spans 14 amino acids. With 3 bases removed from V and 7 bases from J, the gap between germline ends came to 13 bases. The germline CDR1 and CDR2 sequences are SGDLS and YYNGEE. The CDR3 nucleotides are TGTGCCAGCAGCGAGGCCCCAGGCGTCGGGGAGCTGTTTTTT. Translated, it gives CASSEAPGVGELFF.

The genes are TRBV4-2 and TRBJ2-1; TRBD2 matches at 11 bases. V gave up 0 bases and J gave up 9 bases; unmatched junction bases: 10. The V gene's germline CDR1 is LGHNA and CDR2 YNFKEQ. The CDR3 is 17 residues long. CDR3 amino acids: CASSQDLSLAGEFEQFF. DNA of the CDR3: TGTGCCAGCAGCCAAGATTTATCACTAGCGGGGGAGTTTGAGCAGTTCTTC.

This clonotype was seen more than once but under ten times. This chain uses TRBV20-1 with TRBJ2-1; D is undetermined. The V gene lost 3 bases and the J gene lost 0 bases, with 9 bases spanning the gap. Germline loops: CDR1 DFQATT, CDR2 SNEGSKA (reference sequence). This CDR3 is built from 14 residues. The CDR3 here is CSASQASSYNEQFF. The CDR3 DNA reads TGCAGTGCTAGTCAAGCAAGCTCCTACAATGAGCAGTTCTTC.

This clonotype was found many times. This chain links TRBV29-1 with TRBJ1-1; D uncertain. This CDR3 has 13 residues. The germline V gene encodes CDR1 SQVTM and CDR2 ANQGSEA. Trimming pared 7 bases from V and 1 base from J, leaving 13 bases between. In DNA, the CDR3 is TGCAGCGGCAGGAGGCCGGGGAACACTGAAGCTTTCTTT. Its protein is CSGRRPGNTEAFF.

The chain uses TRBV28 and TRBJ2-3, with 8 bases aligning to TRBD2. The junction had 7 bases not matched to a gene; V was cut back by 3 bases and J by 2 bases. CDR1 MDHEN and CDR2 SYDVKM come from the germline V gene. CDR3 size: 16 residues. CDR3 nucleotide sequence: TGTGCCAGCAGTTTTCGGGGCGGGGGGCCCACAGATACGCAGTATTTT. As protein: CASSFRGGGPTDTQYF.